This TCR beta chain was captured by sequencing in a study of shared clonotypes between healthy human individuals. The run depth of the assay was deep. Sequencing was performed with immunoSEQ multiplex PCR; in TCRdb, only in-frame clones are kept and a portion is missing. The data show about 490,000 clones, around 80% seen once. The germline V gene has CDR1 MNHNS and CDR2 SASEGT. The CDR3 has 15 amino acids. Trimming stripped 4 bases from V and 6 bases from J, with 16 bases between. Recent acute infections and vaccinations were absent in the healthy HIV-negative adult donors. Material: PBMCs. The sequence was collected from a woman aged 40 to 49 in good health. Some clones in this sample may be carry-over from other donors' samples. V and J are TRBV6-1 and TRBJ1-5; TRBD1 might be the D (6 bases). The CDR3 loop reads CASSAQGQGSQPQHF. The CDR3 nucleotides are TGTGCCAGCAGTGCGCAGGGGCAGGGGAGTCAGCCCCAGCATTTT.